These 9 T cell receptor beta chains were sequenced from one sample in a study of T cell changes during pregnancy in multiple sclerosis. The table came from immunoSEQ multiplex PCR; TCRdb's copy has only in-frame clones and leaves some out. Here the sample spans roughly 41,000 clones, roughly 90% being singletons. The specimen comprised CD8+ T cells from peripheral blood mononuclear cells, sampled in the third trimester of pregnancy. Every receptor here comes from a female donor with multiple sclerosis, enrolled in a pregnancy study.

The rearrangement links TRBV30 to TRBJ2-1; TRBD2 matches at 10 bases. The CDR3 contains 18 residues. CDR1 is GTSNPN and CDR2 is SVGIG in the germline V gene (reference sequence). The V gene end was trimmed by 1 base and the J gene end by 9 bases; junction bases not matched to a gene: 18. CDR3 in amino acids: CAWSGDSLAGVRMGEQFF. Written as DNA, the CDR3 is TGTGCCTGGAGTGGGGACAGCCTAGCGGGAGTTAGGATGGGTGAGCAGTTCTTC.

This chain joins TRBV27 and TRBJ1-4, with D perhaps TRBD1 (6 bases). Looked up from germline, CDR1 is MNHEY and CDR2 is SMNVEV (reference sequence). Trimming took off 0 bases at V and 4 bases at J, with 9 bases between the two ends. The CDR3 has 15 residues. The CDR3 reads CASSLSGQSNEKLFF. The CDR3 DNA sequence: TGTGCCAGCAGTTTATCAGGACAGAGTAATGAAAAACTGTTTTTT. Together with reference TRBV27 and TRBJ1-4, the CDR3 gives the full variable domain: EAQVTQNPRYLITVTGKKLTVTCSQNMNHEYMSWYRQDPGLGLRQIYYSMNVEVTDKGDVPEGYKVSRKEKRNFPLILESPSPNQTSLYFCASSLSGQSNEKLFFGSGTQLSVL.

The chain carries TRBV7-9 and TRBJ1-2, with D uncertain. Germline V gene data show CDR1 as SEHNR and CDR2 as FQNEAQ (reference sequence). The CDR3 sequence is 14 residues long. V was cut by 5 bases and J by 5 bases, with 15 bases left in between. The CDR3 sequence: CASSPTSGVYGYTF. CDR3 coding DNA: TGTGCCAGCAGCCCGACTAGTGGAGTTTATGGCTACACCTTC.

The gene calls are TRBV5-1 and TRBJ2-5; TRBD2 is a possible D gene (5 bases). Trimming shortened V by 0 bases and J by 3 bases, and 12 bases separated the two germline ends. Germline CDR1 and CDR2: SGHRS and YFSETQ. The CDR3 loop spans 15 amino acids. This CDR3 reads CASSLDSGWEETQYF. The CDR3 DNA follows: TGCGCCAGCAGCTTGGATTCGGGGTGGGAAGAGACCCAGTACTTC. Supplemented by reference TRBV5-1 and TRBJ2-5, the full variable domain reads KAGVTQTPRYLIKTRGQQVTLSCSPISGHRSVSWYQQTPGQGLQFLFEYFSETQRNKGNFPGRFSGRQFSNSRSEMNVSTLELGDSALYLCASSLDSGWEETQYFGPGTRLLVL.

V usage is TRBV11-2 and J usage is TRBJ2-1, with 11 bases lining up with TRBD2. The germline V gene encodes CDR1 SGHAT and CDR2 FQNNGV. The ends lost 4 bases at V and 8 bases at J; junction bases unmatched: 7. This CDR3 has 15 amino acids. The CDR3 protein is CASSSVAGGPDEQFF. As DNA, the CDR3 is TGTGCCAGCAGCTCCGTAGCGGGGGGGCCCGATGAGCAGTTCTTC. Filled out from reference TRBV11-2 and TRBJ2-1, the complete variable domain reads EAGVAQSPRYKIIEKRQSVAFWCNPISGHATLYWYQQILGQGPKLLIQFQNNGVVDDSQLPKDRFSAERLKGVDSTLKIQPAKLEDSAVYLCASSSVAGGPDEQFFGPGTRLTVL.

The V call is TRBV5-6, the J call TRBJ2-3; 9 bases are a match to TRBD2. The CDR3 extends over 16 amino acids. V shed 0 bases and J 3 bases; nucleotides not matched to a gene: 5. CDR1 and CDR2 from the germline V gene are SGHDT and YYEEEE. The CDR3 spells CASSLALAGSTDTQYF. As DNA, the CDR3 is TGTGCCAGCAGCTTGGCCCTAGCGGGAAGTACAGATACGCAGTATTTT.

The chain links TRBV30 to TRBJ1-1, with 8 nucleotides matching TRBD1. CDR1 is GTSNPN and CDR2 is SVGIG in the germline V gene (reference sequence). The CDR3 is made up of 18 amino acids. The trim removed 5 bases at V and 1 base at J, leaving 18 bases unmatched. The CDR3 nucleotides read TGTGCCTGGGACCGGACAGGGATGATAACCTACCCGAACACTGAAGCTTTCTTT. Protein sequence: CAWDRTGMITYPNTEAFF.

A few counts support this clone. This chain links TRBV4-1 with TRBJ1-1; D might be TRBD1 (6 bases). This CDR3 spans 15 amino acids. Trimming shortened V by 3 bases and J by 2 bases, and 13 bases separated the two germline ends. The germline V gene has CDR1 MGHRA and CDR2 YSYEKL. In DNA form, the CDR3 reads TGCGCCAGCAGCCACCGGGACAATCCTAACACTGAAGCTTTCTTT. The encoded protein is CASSHRDNPNTEAFF.

The CDR3 DNA reads TGTGCCAGCAGTGAAGGGGGGAGGTGGTTCTTC. Its protein is CASSEGGRWFF. The J gene is TRBJ2-1, the V gene TRBV25-1; a weak D match, TRBD2 (6 bases). The CDR3 has 11 amino acids. CDR1 and CDR2 from the germline V gene are MGHDK and SYGVNS. V lost 2 bases and J 15 bases, leaving 11 bases between the germline ends.